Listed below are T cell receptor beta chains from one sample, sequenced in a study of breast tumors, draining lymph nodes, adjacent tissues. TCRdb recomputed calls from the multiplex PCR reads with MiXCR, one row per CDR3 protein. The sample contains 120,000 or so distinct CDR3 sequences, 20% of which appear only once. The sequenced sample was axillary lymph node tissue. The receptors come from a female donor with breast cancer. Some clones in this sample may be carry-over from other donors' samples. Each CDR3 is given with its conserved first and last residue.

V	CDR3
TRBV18	CASSTGGEQYF
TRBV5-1	CASSLQGEETQYF
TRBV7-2	CASSLAGGKDTQYF
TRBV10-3	CAISDPHGLAGGPGETQYF
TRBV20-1	CSARADTGGTQYF
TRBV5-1	CACSLAQAGTGNGYTF
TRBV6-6	CASSPTGGNNEQFF
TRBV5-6	CASSLDRGRLDTGASVLTF
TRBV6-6	CASSQTSGSRDEQFF
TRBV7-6	CASSLGLAPNEQFF
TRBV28	CASSLSPPQGAYEQYF
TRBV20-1	CSASSAGGEKLFF
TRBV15	CATSREGNQPQHF
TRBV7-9	CASEGLARNEQFF
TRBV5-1	CASSWRLAGGRDEQFF
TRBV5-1	CASSASSSSYEQYF
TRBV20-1	CSASKKKLGETQYF
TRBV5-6	CASSLGQTNQPQHF
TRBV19	CASSIDGTGEETQYF
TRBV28	CASSSTVSSTDTQYF
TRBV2	CASRAWGTGELFF
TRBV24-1	CAISDPTGLQETRYF
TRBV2	CASIGTSGRATYNEQFF
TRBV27	CASSPGVPRGVYNEQFF
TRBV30	CAWRGDGDEQFF
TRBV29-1	CSVEEGLQETQYF
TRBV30	CAWSVLGPYTDTQYF
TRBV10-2	CASSEATSGGEQFF
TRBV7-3	CASSLMPGSYEQYF
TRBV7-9	CASSLSYWGVETQYF
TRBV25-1	CASSEGTYEQYF
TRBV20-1	CSARLTWNTEAFF
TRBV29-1	CSVVGGGDEQFF
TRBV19	CASCTGGAGANEKLFF
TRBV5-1	CATSDVSASTGELFF
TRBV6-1	CASSELGRGYEQYF
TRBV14	CASSDTGGNYGYTF
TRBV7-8	CASSRRGPAFF
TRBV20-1	CSEVAGGSYNEQFF
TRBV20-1	CSARGLSNQPQHF
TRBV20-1	CSASPERNREQFF
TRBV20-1	CSAPPGLGIYEQFF
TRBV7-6	CASSLEAGGLYNEQFF
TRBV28	CASTNPSRVRYEQYF
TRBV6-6	CASKRLAGTQETQYF
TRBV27	CASRGGGLNQPQHF